The 20 T cell receptor beta chains reported below all come from one sample, sequenced in a study of blood T cell repertoires in COVID-19. Sequencing used immunoSEQ multiplex PCR; TCRdb keeps in-frame clones, though not all of them. The top ten hold 2% to 3% of the sample, which has about 210,000 clones, 85% seen once. The sequencing input was peripheral blood. These receptors all stem from a woman aged 70 to 79 with COVID-19, enrolled during active disease.

This rearrangement joins TRBV3-1 (or the pseudogene TRBV3-2) to TRBJ2-7; 7 positions agree with TRBD1. With V trimmed by 0 bases and J by 6 bases, 8 bases remained unmatched. Germline CDR1 is LGHDT and CDR2 is YNNKEL (reference sequence). The CDR3 is 15 residues long. The CDR3 here is CASSQDRGTASEQYF. The CDR3 region has the DNA TGTGCCAGCAGCCAAGACAGGGGGACGGCGTCCGAGCAGTACTTC.

CDR3 sequence: CAISGDRDQPQHF. The CDR3 nucleotides are TGTGCCATCAGTGGGGACAGGGACCAGCCCCAGCATTTT. This sequence joins TRBV10-3 and TRBJ1-5; TRBD1 matches 9 bases. The trim removed 4 bases at V and 7 bases at J, leaving 2 bases unmatched. Germline V gives CDR1 ENHRY, CDR2 SYGVKD. The length of the CDR3 is 13 residues.

This clone was seen just once. The genes are TRBV11-3 and TRBJ1-1, with 8 bases aligning to TRBD1. CDR3 length: 16 residues. V lost 5 bases and J lost 0; bases outside the gene matches: 8. The germline V gene has CDR1 SGHNT and CDR2 YENEEA. CDR3 nucleotides: TGTGCCAGCAGCGGTTGGGACAGGCCCCTGAACACTGAAGCTTTCTTT. Its protein product is CASSGWDRPLNTEAFF.

This clone turned up a few times. The rearrangement joins TRBV7-8 to TRBJ1-6, with unresolved D. The length of the CDR3 is 13 residues. CDR1 is SGHVS, CDR2 FQNEAQ, per germline. V was shortened by 5 bases and J by 7 bases, with 9 bases between the two germline ends. The CDR3 DNA sequence: TGTGCCAGCAGCCTAGGACTCAATTCACCCCTCCACTTT. It is translated as CASSLGLNSPLHF.

The V and J genes are TRBV5-1 and TRBJ1-1; weak D call: TRBD1 (6 bases). Germline lookup yields CDR1 SGHRS and CDR2 YFSETQ. The V gene lost 8 bases and the J gene lost 7 bases, with 18 bases spanning the gap. The CDR3 has 13 residues. This CDR3 is CASTLTGLGEAFF. In nucleotides, the CDR3 is TGCGCCAGTACCTTGACAGGTCTCGGTGAAGCTTTCTTT.

CDR3 in amino acids: CASSLLAGGPPDTQYF. The CDR3 DNA follows: TGTGCCAGCAGCTTACTAGCGGGGGGGCCTCCAGATACGCAGTATTTT. J is TRBJ2-3 and V is TRBV7-2; the match to TRBD2 covers 12 bases. The CDR3 length is 16 residues. Germline-derived CDR1 and CDR2 are SGHTA and FQGNSA. The V gene end was trimmed by 2 bases and the J gene end by 4 bases; junction bases not matched to a gene: 4.

J is TRBJ2-7 and V is TRBV7-9, with D maybe TRBD1 (6 bases). This CDR3 is built from 13 residues. CDR1 is SEHNR and CDR2 is FQNEAQ in the germline V gene (reference sequence). V was cut by 4 bases and J by 2 bases, with 9 bases left in between. CDR3 sequence: CASSSWTAYEQYF. The CDR3 DNA is TGTGCCAGCAGCTCTTGGACAGCCTACGAGCAGTACTTC.

The chain combines TRBV12-3 or TRBV12-4 with TRBJ2-7, with 8 bases aligning to TRBD1. V lost 8 bases to trimming and J lost 2 bases; unmatched junction nucleotides: 5. This CDR3 is 13 amino acids long. The CDR3 DNA sequence: TGTGCCAGCGGGGACAGGAGGACCTACGAGCAGTACTTC. Protein product: CASGDRRTYEQYF.

The rearrangement joins TRBV18 to TRBJ1-2; D remains ambiguous. V lost 2 bases and J 7 bases, leaving 5 bases between the germline ends. The CDR3 totals 11 residues. Germline values: CDR1 KGHSH, CDR2 LQKENI. CDR3 sequence: CASSPGSGYTF. In nucleotides, the CDR3 is TGTGCCAGCTCACCAGGGAGTGGCTACACCTTC.

This chain connects TRBV10-3 to TRBJ2-2; TRBD2 is a possible D gene (6 bases). This CDR3 comprises 14 residues. Trimming left V 0 bases short and J 8 bases short, with 10 bases between. The germline gives CDR1 ENHRY, CDR2 SYGVKD. In DNA form, the CDR3 reads TGTGCCATCAGTGAGTCGACGGAGGGTGGGGAGCTGTTTTTT. Its translation is CAISESTEGGELFF.

This sequence joins TRBV11-3 and TRBJ2-3; D perhaps matches TRBD2 (6 bases). V was trimmed by 0 bases and J by 0 bases, leaving 13 bases between them. The CDR3 is made up of 17 amino acids. Germline lookup yields CDR1 SGHNT and CDR2 YENEEA. Here the CDR3 DNA reads TGTGCCAGCAGCTTAGAAGGGGCGGGGAGAAGCACAGATACGCAGTATTTT. Encoded protein: CASSLEGAGRSTDTQYF.

The chain employs TRBV12-3 or TRBV12-4 and TRBJ2-1; D gene unclear. V was cut by 3 bases and J by 8 bases, with 5 bases left in between. This CDR3 contains 11 residues. The CDR3 protein is CASSFLDEQFF. CDR3 coding DNA: TGTGCCAGCAGTTTTCTCGATGAGCAGTTCTTC.

This chain joins TRBV27 and TRBJ1-6; the match to TRBD1 covers 7 bases. The CDR3 length is 17 residues. Germline-derived CDR1 and CDR2 are MNHEY and SMNVEV (reference sequence). J was trimmed by 6 bases and V by 4 bases; bases with no gene match: 12. CDR3 DNA: TGTGCCAGCAGTTCCCTACCCTGGACAGGATCTAATTCACCCCTCCACTTT. Its protein product is CASSSLPWTGSNSPLHF.

The chain couples TRBV7-2 to TRBJ2-3, with 7 bases identical to TRBD2. The germline CDR1 and CDR2 sequences are SGHTA and FQGNSA. V shed 1 base, J shed 3 bases, and the junction held 7 bases outside the gene matches. This CDR3 has 16 amino acids. Here the CDR3 reads CASSLVGTTPTDTQYF. The DNA for the CDR3 is TGTGCCAGCAGCTTAGTAGGGACTACCCCAACAGATACGCAGTATTTT.

The chain joins TRBV19 to TRBJ2-5; the D gene is possibly TRBD1 (6 bases). V dropped 3 bases and J dropped 2 bases, with 10 bases sitting between them. This CDR3 is 14 amino acids long. Germline V gene sequence: CDR1 LNHDA, CDR2 SQIVND (reference sequence). The CDR3 DNA follows: TGTGCCAGTAGTATTACTGGACAGCAAGAGACCCAGTACTTC. Encoded protein: CASSITGQQETQYF.

This chain connects TRBV6-2 or TRBV6-3 to TRBJ1-2; unclear D gene. V lost 1 base to trimming and J lost 5 bases, with 11 bases between them. CDR3 length equals 14 residues. Per the germline V gene, CDR1 is MNHEY and CDR2 is SVGEGT. CDR3 nucleotides: TGTGCCAGCAGTTACTTCCCGCCGAGGTATGGCTACACCTTC. The encoded protein is CASSYFPPRYGYTF.

This clone was observed a single time. CDR3 nucleotides: TGTGCCAGCAGTAATCCCGACAGGCCCCAGCATGGCTACACCTTC. Its protein product is CASSNPDRPQHGYTF. The rearrangement uses TRBV6-2 or TRBV6-3 and TRBJ1-2, with TRBD1 as a possible D gene (6 bases). CDR3 length: 15 residues. V was cut by 5 bases and J by 6 bases, with 19 bases left in between. Germline V gives CDR1 MNHEY, CDR2 SVGEGT.

In nucleotides, the CDR3 is TGCGCCAGCTCCACAGGGGAAGTGAACACTGAAGCTTTCTTT. It specifies CASSTGEVNTEAFF. The chain is built from TRBV5-1 and TRBJ1-1; 7 bases line up with TRBD1. The CDR3 has 14 residues. CDR1 and CDR2 (germline): SGHRS, YFSETQ. V gave up 7 bases and J gave up 0 bases; unmatched junction bases: 6. The full variable domain, in which reference TRBV5-1 and TRBJ1-1 provide the parts outside the CDR3, is KAGVTQTPRYLIKTRGQQVTLSCSPISGHRSVSWYQQTPGQGLQFLFEYFSETQRNKGNFPGRFSGRQFSNSRSEMNVSTLELGDSALYLCASSTGEVNTEAFFGQGTRLTVV.

The V and J genes are TRBV4-3 and TRBJ1-2; 8 nucleotides align to TRBD1. V shed 4 bases, J shed 0 bases, and the junction held 13 bases outside the gene matches. CDR1 is LGHNA, CDR2 YSLEER, per germline. The CDR3 is 18 amino acids. The CDR3 nucleotides are TGCGCCAGCAGCCCAGGGGTGGACAGGGTGGGAGCTAACTATGGCTACACCTTC. It codes for CASSPGVDRVGANYGYTF.

Written as DNA, the CDR3 is TGCGCCAGCAGCCATGGTCCCGGGACAGGGAGTGGCTACACCTTC. Protein: CASSHGPGTGSGYTF. This rearrangement joins TRBV4-1 to TRBJ1-2, with TRBD1 identical over 9 bases. The CDR3 length is 15 residues. Trimming at V came to 3 bases and at J to 7 bases, leaving 9 bases not matched to a gene. Germline V gives CDR1 MGHRA, CDR2 YSYEKL.